This T cell receptor beta chain was profiled in a study of blood T cell repertoires in COVID-19. Study background: Donors in the United States, Italy and Spain gave samples during acute or convalescent COVID-19.

Under the authors' procedure: Amplification of reference gene primers was used by the study to estimate nucleated cell counts. The repertoire was sequenced with immunoSEQ multiplex PCR; TCRdb's copy has only in-frame clones and lacks some. The V and J calls and clone size were taken over from that table, and D and trimming were inferred from the DNA. This table holds about 300,000 clones, just over 85% found once. Everyone who took part was about 18 to 90 years old, and they came from about two dozen US areas. Sequencing input: PBMCs or T cells enriched from blood (not recorded which). The TCR was taken from a young man who had recovered from COVID-19.

CDR3 protein: CASSLAGKGGNTIYF. The CDR3 DNA reads TGTGCCAGCAGTTTAGCGGGCAAGGGCGGAAACACCATATATTTT. The chain uses TRBV28 and TRBJ1-3; D remains ambiguous. CDR3 length equals 15 residues. Germline CDR1 MDHEN, CDR2 SYDVKM. The V gene lost 2 bases and the J gene lost 4 bases, with 12 bases spanning the gap.